What follows are 2 T cell receptor beta chains derived from one specimen sequenced in a study of CD4+ T cells in melanoma. TCRdb keeps only in-frame clones here, not all; method: immunoSEQ multiplex PCR. The sample has over 15,000 clones, about 83% seen once. Specimen: cells from a culture (not recorded whether cultured in vitro). These receptors all stem from a human donor with melanoma.

This chain uses TRBV19 with TRBJ1-3; D unresolved. This CDR3 has 16 residues. The germline gives CDR1 LNHDA, CDR2 SQIVND (reference sequence). Trimming removed 9 bases at V and 3 bases at J, with 21 bases between. CDR3 residues: CASATVGRGIGNTIYF. CDR3 nucleotide sequence: TGTGCCAGCGCGACTGTAGGACGCGGAATTGGAAACACCATATATTTT.

The chain carries TRBV6-1 and TRBJ1-1; D is unresolved. This CDR3 contains 14 residues. Trimming cost V 8 bases and J 1 base, with 14 bases left between them. The germline V gene encodes CDR1 MNHNS and CDR2 SASEGT. The CDR3 protein is CASLLTGPNTEAFF. Written as DNA, the CDR3 is TGTGCCAGCCTTCTGACCGGACCGAACACTGAAGCTTTCTTT.